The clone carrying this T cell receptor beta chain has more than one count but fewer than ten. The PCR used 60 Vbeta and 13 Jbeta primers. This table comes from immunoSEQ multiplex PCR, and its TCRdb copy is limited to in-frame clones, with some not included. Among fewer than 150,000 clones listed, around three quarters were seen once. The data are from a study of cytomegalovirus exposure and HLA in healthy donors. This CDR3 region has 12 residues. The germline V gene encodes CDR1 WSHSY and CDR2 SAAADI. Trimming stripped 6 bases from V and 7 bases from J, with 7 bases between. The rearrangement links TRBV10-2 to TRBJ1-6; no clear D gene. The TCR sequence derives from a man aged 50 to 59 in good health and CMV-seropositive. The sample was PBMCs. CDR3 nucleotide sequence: TGCGCCAGCAGAGCCTGGAATTCACCCCTCCACTTT. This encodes CASRAWNSPLHF.